The present T cell receptor beta chain was sequenced within a study of cytomegalovirus exposure and HLA in healthy donors. Study results and caveats: A later analysis associated about 18,000 TCR beta sequences with HLA alleles at a 0.05 false discovery rate. Previous analysis showed most TCR beta V segments were productive about 90% or about 30% of the time. Highest at DRB1 and lowest at HLA-C, TCR association rates differed among HLA loci in a later analysis.

Primers for the PCR totalled 60 Vbeta and 13 Jbeta. The table came from immunoSEQ multiplex PCR; TCRdb's copy has only in-frame clones and leaves some out. The data hold 180,000 or so clones, with around 80% observed a single time. Only a few counts were recorded for this clone. Antigen specificity is unknown. The CDR3 has 13 residues. From germline, CDR1 is LNHDA and CDR2 SQIVND (reference sequence). Trimming pared 6 bases from V and 0 bases from J, leaving 8 bases between. V and J are TRBV19 and TRBJ1-2; no reliable D call. The TCR sequence derives from a woman aged 18-30 years in good health and CMV-seronegative. Sequencing was done on a sample of PBMCs. This chain's CDR3 is CASRYSSNYGYTF. Here the CDR3 DNA reads TGTGCCAGTAGATACTCCTCTAACTATGGCTACACCTTC.